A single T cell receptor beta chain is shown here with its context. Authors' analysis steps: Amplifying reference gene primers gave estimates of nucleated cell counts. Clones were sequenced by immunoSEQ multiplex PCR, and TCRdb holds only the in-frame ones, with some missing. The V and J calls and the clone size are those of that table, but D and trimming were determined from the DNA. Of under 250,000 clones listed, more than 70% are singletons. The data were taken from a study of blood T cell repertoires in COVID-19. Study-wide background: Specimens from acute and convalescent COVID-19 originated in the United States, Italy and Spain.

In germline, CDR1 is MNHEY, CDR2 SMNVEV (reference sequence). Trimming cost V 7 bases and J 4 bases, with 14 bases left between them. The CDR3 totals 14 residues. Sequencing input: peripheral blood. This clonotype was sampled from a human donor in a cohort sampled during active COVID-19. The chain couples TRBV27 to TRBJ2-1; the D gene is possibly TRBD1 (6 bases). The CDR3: CASKDLGAYNEQFF. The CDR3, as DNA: TGTGCCAGCAAGGACCTGGGGGCTTACAATGAGCAGTTCTTC.